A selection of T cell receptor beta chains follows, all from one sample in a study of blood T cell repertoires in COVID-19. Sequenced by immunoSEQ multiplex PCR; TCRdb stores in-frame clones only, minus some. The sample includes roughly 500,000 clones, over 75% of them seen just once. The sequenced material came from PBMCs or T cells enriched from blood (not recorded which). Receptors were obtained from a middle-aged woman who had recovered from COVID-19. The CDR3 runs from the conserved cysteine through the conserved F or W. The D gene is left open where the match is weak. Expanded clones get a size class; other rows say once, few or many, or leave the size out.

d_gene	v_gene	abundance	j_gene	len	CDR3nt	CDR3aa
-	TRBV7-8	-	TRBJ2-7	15	TGTGCCAGCAGCTTAGAAACAGGTTCACTTGGCGAGCAGTACTTC	CASSLETGSLGEQYF
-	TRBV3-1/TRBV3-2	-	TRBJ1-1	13	TGTGCCAGCAGACCCTCAGGTAGCACTGAAGCTTTCTTT	CASRPSGSTEAFF
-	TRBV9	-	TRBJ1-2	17	TGTGCCAGCAGCGTAGCTTGGGTGGAGGGATCTTCATATGGCTACACCTTC	CASSVAWVEGSSYGYTF
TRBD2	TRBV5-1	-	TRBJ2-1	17	TGCGCCAGCAGCTGGGGACTAGCGGGAGATCCGTACAATGAGCAGTTCTTC	CASSWGLAGDPYNEQFF
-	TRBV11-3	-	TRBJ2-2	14	TGTGCCAGCAGCTTACTAAGAAACACCGGGGAGCTGTTTTTT	CASSLLRNTGELFF
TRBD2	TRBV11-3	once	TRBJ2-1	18	TGTGCCAGCAGCTTTGGACTAGCGGGAGGGCCGATCCGCAATGAGCAGTTCTTC	CASSFGLAGGPIRNEQFF
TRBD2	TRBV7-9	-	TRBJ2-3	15	TGTGCCAGCAGCCCAAGACTAGCCCCGACAGATACGCAGTATTTT	CASSPRLAPTDTQYF
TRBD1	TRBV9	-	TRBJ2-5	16	TGTGCCAGCAGCGCCTCCTCCGGGACAGGCCAAGAGACCCAGTACTTC	CASSASSGTGQETQYF
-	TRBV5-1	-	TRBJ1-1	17	TGCGCCAGCAGCTTCACATACCGGACAGATGATAACACTGAAGCTTTCTTT	CASSFTYRTDDNTEAFF
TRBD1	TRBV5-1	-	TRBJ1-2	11	TGCGCCAGCAGAAAAGGGGGCGGCTACACCTTC	CASRKGGGYTF
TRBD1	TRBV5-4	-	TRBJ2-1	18	TGTGCCAGCAGCTTGGCCTATACTACAGGGGGCGCCTACAATGAGCAGTTCTTC	CASSLAYTTGGAYNEQFF
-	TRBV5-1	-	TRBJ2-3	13	TGCGCCAGCAGCTTCGGAGCGCAAGATACGCAGTATTTT	CASSFGAQDTQYF
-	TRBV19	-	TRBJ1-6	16	TGTGCCAGTAGTCAGGCCCAGGGTCGAAGAAATTCACCCCTCCACTTT	CASSQAQGRRNSPLHF
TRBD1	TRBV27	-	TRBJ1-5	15	TGTGCCAGCAGATTTGGGACAGCTACAAATCAGCCCCAGCATTTT	CASRFGTATNQPQHF
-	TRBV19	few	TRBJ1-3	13	TGTGCCAGTAATAGCTTCTCTGGAAACACCATATATTTT	CASNSFSGNTIYF
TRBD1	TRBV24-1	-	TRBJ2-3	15	TGTGCCACCGGAGATACACAGGGGAACACAGATACGCAGTATTTT	CATGDTQGNTDTQYF
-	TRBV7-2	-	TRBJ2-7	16	TGTGCCAGCAGCTTAGAGGCTGGGACATCATTGGGCGAGCAGTACTTC	CASSLEAGTSLGEQYF
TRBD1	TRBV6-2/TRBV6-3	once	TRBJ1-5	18	TGTGCCAGCAGTTACTTTAGGGGGCGAGGGGATAGCAATCAGCCCCAGCATTTT	CASSYFRGRGDSNQPQHF
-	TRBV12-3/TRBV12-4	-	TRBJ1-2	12	TGTGCGGGGCTGACTCCTAACTATGGCTACACCTTC	CAGLTPNYGYTF
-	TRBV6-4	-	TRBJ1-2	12	TGTGCCAGCAACGTCAGGGACTATGGCTACACCTTC	CASNVRDYGYTF
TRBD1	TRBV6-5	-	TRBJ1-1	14	TGTGCCAGCAGTCCACCGGGACAGAGGACTGAAGCTTTCTTT	CASSPPGQRTEAFF
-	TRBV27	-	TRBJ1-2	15	TGTGCCAGCAGTTTATGTCGGAGGTCTAACTATGGCTACACCTTC	CASSLCRRSNYGYTF
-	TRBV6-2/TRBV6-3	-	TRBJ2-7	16	TGTGCCAGCAGTTACCTACTAGGAGGGCTAATCTACGAGCAGTACTTC	CASSYLLGGLIYEQYF
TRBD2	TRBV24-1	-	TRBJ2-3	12	TGTGCCACCGGACTAGCTCCAGATACGCAGTATTTT	CATGLAPDTQYF
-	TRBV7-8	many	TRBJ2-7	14	TGTGCCAGCAGCTTAGACGGGAGTGGCTACGAGCAGTACTTC	CASSLDGSGYEQYF
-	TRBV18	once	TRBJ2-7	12	TGTGCCAGCTCTCTCGACAGCGACGAGCAGTACTTC	CASSLDSDEQYF
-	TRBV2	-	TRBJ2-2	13	TGTGCCAGCACGAGGTATAACACCGGGGAGCTGTTTTTT	CASTRYNTGELFF
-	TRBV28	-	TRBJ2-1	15	TGTGCCAGCCCCCCCAGGGGTGCCGCCTACAATGAGCAGTTCTTC	CASPPRGAAYNEQFF
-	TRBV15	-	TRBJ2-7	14	TGTGCCACCAGCAGAGAGGGAGAGGCCTACGAGCAGTACTTC	CATSREGEAYEQYF
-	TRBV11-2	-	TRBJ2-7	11	TGTGCCAGCAGCTCCTGGGGCTTGCAGTACTTC	CASSSWGLQYF
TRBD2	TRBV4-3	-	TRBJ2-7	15	TGCGCCAGCAGCCAAGATCCAGCGGGAGGGCTCGAGCAGTACTTC	CASSQDPAGGLEQYF
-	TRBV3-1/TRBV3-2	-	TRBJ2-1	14	TGTGCCAGCAGCTTCGGAGGGCCTGGTAATGAGCAGTTCTTC	CASSFGGPGNEQFF
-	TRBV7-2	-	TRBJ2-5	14	TGTGCCAGCAGCTCACGACTCAGCGAAGAGACCCAGTACTTC	CASSSRLSEETQYF
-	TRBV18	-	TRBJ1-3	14	TGTGCCAGCTCCGAGGAGGGCTCTGGAAACACCATATATTTT	CASSEEGSGNTIYF
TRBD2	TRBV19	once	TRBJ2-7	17	TGTGCCAGTAGTATTAGGGTCTGGCGGACTAGCTTTTACGAGCAGTACTTC	CASSIRVWRTSFYEQYF
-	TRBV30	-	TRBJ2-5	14	TGTGCCTGGAGTGTACATTTGGCGGGAGAGACCCAGTACTTC	CAWSVHLAGETQYF
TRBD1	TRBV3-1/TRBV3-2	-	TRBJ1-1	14	TGTGCCAGCAGCCAAGAACAGGGGAAATACGAAGCTTTCTTT	CASSQEQGKYEAFF
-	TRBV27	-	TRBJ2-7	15	TGTGCCAGCAGTCCCAGCGGCAGGGGTACCTACGAGCAGTACTTC	CASSPSGRGTYEQYF
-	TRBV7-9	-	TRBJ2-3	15	TGTGCCAGCAGCTTAGCGGGAGGTACCACAGATACGCAGTATTTT	CASSLAGGTTDTQYF
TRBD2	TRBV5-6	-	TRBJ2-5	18	TGTGCCAGCAGCTTATTCCTGGATCTAGCGGGAAATCAAGAGACCCAGTACTTC	CASSLFLDLAGNQETQYF
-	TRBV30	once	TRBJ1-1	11	TGTGCCTGGAGTGTTTACAGTGAAGCTTTCTTT	CAWSVYSEAFF
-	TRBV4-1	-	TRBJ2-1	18	TGCGCCAGCAGCCAAGACTATCGAAGCGGCAGCTCCTACAATGAGCAGTTCTTC	CASSQDYRSGSSYNEQFF
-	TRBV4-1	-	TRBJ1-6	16	TGCGCCAGCAGCCAAGATGCAGGGGTGGTTAATTCACCCCTCCACTTT	CASSQDAGVVNSPLHF
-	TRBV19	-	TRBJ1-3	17	TGTGCCAGTAGTACAACCGGGACAAGGAGCTCTGGAAACACCATATATTTT	CASSTTGTRSSGNTIYF
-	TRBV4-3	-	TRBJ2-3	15	TGCGCCAGCAGCACCCGGGACTTTTCCATGGATACGCAGTATTTT	CASSTRDFSMDTQYF
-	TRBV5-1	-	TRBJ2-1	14	TGCGCCAGCAGACTGACAGATAACTACAATGAGCAGTTCTTC	CASRLTDNYNEQFF
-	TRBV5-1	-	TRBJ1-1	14	TGCGCCAGCAGCTTGGGGGCTTCGGCCACTGAAGCTTTCTTT	CASSLGASATEAFF
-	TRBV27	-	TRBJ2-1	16	TGTGCCAGCAGCCGTACTCTCACTAGCTCCTACAATGAGCAGTTCTTC	CASSRTLTSSYNEQFF
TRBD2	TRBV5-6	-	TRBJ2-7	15	TGTGCCAGCAGCTTTGGAGGGGCTAGCGGGAGTGAGCAGTACTTC	CASSFGGASGSEQYF
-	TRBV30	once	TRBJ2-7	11	TGTGCCTGGACTCGAGGTTACGAGCAGTACTTC	CAWTRGYEQYF
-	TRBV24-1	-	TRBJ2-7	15	TGTGCCACCAGTGACAGGCTAGCGCCTGTTGAGGAGCAGTACTTC	CATSDRLAPVEEQYF
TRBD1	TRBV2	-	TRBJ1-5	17	TGTGCCAGCACGACGGGCGCCAGGGGGCTCAGCAATCAGCCCCAGCATTTT	CASTTGARGLSNQPQHF
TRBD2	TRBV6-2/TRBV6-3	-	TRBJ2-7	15	TGTGCCAGCAGTTACCAATCTAGCGGGAGTCTCGAGCAGTACTTC	CASSYQSSGSLEQYF
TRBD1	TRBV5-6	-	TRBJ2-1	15	TGTGCCAGCAGACGGGGACAGGGGCTTAGGAATGAGCAGTTCTTC	CASRRGQGLRNEQFF
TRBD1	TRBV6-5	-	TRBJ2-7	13	TGTGCCAGCTCCCCCGGGACAGTTTACGAGCAGTACTTC	CASSPGTVYEQYF